What follows are 13 T cell receptor beta chains derived from one specimen sequenced in a study of T cell clonotyping in hematopoietic cell transplantation. Time point here: recipient sample about 28 days before transplant, after cytoreduction. TCRdb's copy holds only in-frame clones and misses some; the assay was immunoSEQ multiplex PCR. The sample carries tens of thousands of clones, 70% to 80% recorded once. Sequencing was performed on peripheral blood mononuclear cells, taken before stem cell transplant. The receptor source for this set is a woman aged 25-40 years with chronic myeloid leukemia. Some clones in this sample may be carry-over from other donors' samples.

The chain recombines TRBV6-1 with TRBJ2-7; no clear D. CDR1 is MNHNS, CDR2 SASEGT, per germline. This CDR3 is built from 11 residues. Trimming took 8 bases from V and 7 from J, leaving 12 bases between them. CDR3 in amino acids: CASYYGWEQYV. The CDR3 DNA reads as TGTGCCAGCTACTATGGATGGGAGCAGTACGTC.

A single count supports this clone. This chain joins TRBV30 and TRBJ1-5; D perhaps matches TRBD1 (5 bases). Germline V gene lookup returns CDR1 GTSNPN and CDR2 SVGIG (reference sequence). This CDR3 is 15 amino acids long. V lost 0 bases and J lost 3, with 12 bases in between. In DNA form, the CDR3 reads TGTGCCTGGAGTGTCCGGACATCGAACAATCAGCCCCAGCATTTT. It is translated as CAWSVRTSNNQPQHF.

The chain joins TRBV27 to TRBJ2-7, with a tentative D call TRBD1 (6 bases). CDR3 length: 14 amino acids. The germline V gene has CDR1 MNHEY and CDR2 SMNVEV (reference sequence). Trimming left V 5 bases short and J 6 bases short, with 17 bases between. The CDR3 region is CASSPGESTGEQYF. In DNA form, the CDR3 reads TGTGCCAGCAGTCCAGGGGAGAGTACCGGCGAGCAGTACTTC.

The V call is TRBV2, the J call TRBJ2-3; a weak D match, TRBD1 (6 bases). The germline gives CDR1 SNHLY, CDR2 FYNNEI. The CDR3 has 15 amino acids. With 2 bases removed from V and 0 bases from J, the gap between germline ends came to 9 bases. The CDR3 spells CASSEQGSSTDTQYF. The CDR3 DNA reads TGTGCCAGCAGTGAACAGGGGTCCAGCACAGATACGCAGTATTTT.

The V call is TRBV7-8, the J call TRBJ2-1; 8 bases align to TRBD2. Germline-derived CDR1 and CDR2 are SGHVS and FQNEAQ. The J segment lost 6 bases and the V segment lost 5 bases, leaving 9 bases of the junction unmatched. The CDR3 totals 15 residues. The CDR3 coding sequence is TGTGCCAGCAGCGTGAGCACTAGCGGCTTCAATGAGCAGTTCTTC. This encodes CASSVSTSGFNEQFF.

This chain links TRBV7-6 with TRBJ2-2; D might be TRBD1 or TRBD2, each matching 7 bases. Looked up from germline, CDR1 is SGHVS and CDR2 is FNYEAQ. V was trimmed by 7 bases and J by 5 bases, leaving 14 bases between them. This CDR3 contains 14 residues. CDR3 region: CASNPGGETGELFF. The CDR3 region has the DNA TGTGCCAGCAATCCAGGGGGGGAAACCGGGGAGCTGTTTTTT.

The DNA for the CDR3 is TGTGCCACCAGCAGAGATTGGCTCGGTGGCTACACCTTC. Its protein product is CATSRDWLGGYTF. The rearrangement uses TRBV15 and TRBJ1-2; D unresolved. CDR3 length: 13 amino acids. Trimming removed 0 bases at V and 7 bases at J, with 9 bases between. Germline-derived CDR1 and CDR2 are LNHNV and YYDKDF (reference sequence).

Regarding this clone: Other nucleotide sequences in the sample specify the same CDR3. CDR3 protein: CAEGRVGYTF. The CDR3, as DNA: TGTGCCGAGGGTCGGGTCGGCTACACCTTC. This chain uses TRBV30 with TRBJ1-2; D is undetermined. CDR3 size: 10 residues. Germline loops: CDR1 GTSNPN, CDR2 SVGIG (reference sequence). With 8 bases removed from V and 8 bases from J, the gap between germline ends came to 12 bases. Based on the CDR3 plus reference TRBV30 and TRBJ1-2, the full variable domain is SQTIHQWPATLVQPVGSPLSLECTVEGTSNPNLYWYRQAAGRGLQLLFYSVGIGQISSEVPQNLSASRPQDRQFILSSKKLLLSDSGFYLCAEGRVGYTFGSGTRLTVV.

The chain carries TRBV5-1 and TRBJ2-2; 12 bases agree with TRBD1. The CDR3 length is 16 residues. J was trimmed by 5 bases and V by 0 bases; bases with no gene match: 2. From germline, CDR1 is SGHRS and CDR2 YFSETQ. CDR3 bases: TGCGCCAGCAGCTTGGGGGACAGGGGGCTGACCGGGGAGCTGTTTTTT. It codes for CASSLGDRGLTGELFF.

The J gene is TRBJ2-1, the V gene TRBV13; D is ambiguous. CDR3 length: 11 residues. The V and J ends lost 6 bases and 10 bases respectively, with 10 bases between them. Per the germline V gene, CDR1 is PRHDT and CDR2 is FYEKMQ (reference sequence). In nucleotides, the CDR3 is TGTGCCAGCAGTTTATTTTACGAGCAGTTCTTC. Translating it yields CASSLFYEQFF.

This clone has only one observation. The chain employs TRBV5-5 and TRBJ2-7; D not resolved. This CDR3 has 13 amino acids. The germline V and J ends were trimmed by 1 base and 4 bases, with 9 bases remaining between them. The V gene's germline CDR1 is SGHKS and CDR2 YYEKEE (reference sequence). The chain's CDR3 is CASSLPLAYEQYF. The CDR3 DNA is TGTGCCAGCAGCTTGCCGCTTGCTTACGAGCAGTACTTC.

This clone has just one count. The chain carries TRBV5-8 and TRBJ2-7; TRBD1 or TRBD2 may be the D gene (6 bases each). V lost 1 base and J lost 0, with 20 bases in between. The CDR3 is 18 amino acids. From germline, CDR1 is SGHTS and CDR2 YDEGEE. CDR3 in DNA: TGTGCCAGCAGCTTGCCAGCCGCGGGACACACCATCTCCTACGAGCAGTACTTC. This gives the protein CASSLPAAGHTISYEQYF.

V usage is TRBV6-6 and J usage is TRBJ1-1; D unclear. The CDR3 is made up of 15 amino acids. The germline gives CDR1 MNHNY, CDR2 SVGAGI (reference sequence). V was pared by 6 bases and J by 0 bases, with 14 bases between. The CDR3 loop reads CASSFGVLLNTEAFF. The CDR3 region has the DNA TGTGCCAGCAGCTTCGGAGTATTATTGAACACTGAAGCTTTCTTT.